This T cell receptor (beta chain) was identified in a study of blood T cells in healthy people across ages. Study conclusions and caveats: There were more naive CD4+ cells and higher diversity in long-lived donors than in aged donors.

Germline CDR1 SEHNR, CDR2 FQNEAQ (reference sequence). The CDR3 consists of 15 residues. Per sample, no less than 5 micrograms of total RNA were extracted. Concerning this clonotype: As yet, its antigen is unknown. The germline gene is not matched at one end of the junction; a read error may be the cause.

The authors ran a second PCR of 7 to 11 cycles using a sample-barcoded 5' primer and a J-beta primer mix. The authors tagged each cDNA molecule using a template-switch adaptor with 12 random nucleotides. TCRdb passed the 5' RACE reads through MiXCR, listing each CDR3 protein once. The table lists around 600,000 distinct CDR3 sequences, around 50% of them singletons. This clonotype originated in an elderly man in good health. The chain employs TRBV7-9 and TRBJ2-7, with D tentatively TRBD1 (5 bases). Sequencing was carried out using blood. This chain's CDR3 is CASSAAGRDSYEQYF. The CDR3 nucleotides are TGTGCCAGCAGCGCCGCTGGCAGGGATTCCTACGAACAGTACTTC.